This T cell receptor (beta chain) stems from a study of CD8+CD57+ T cells in acquired aplastic anemia. Genomic DNA templated the TCR beta VDJ and CDR3 profiling. TCRdb itself ran the reads through MiXCR, one entry per CDR3 protein. The repertoire includes 150,000 to 200,000 distinct CDR3 sequences, 48% of them detected once, and more than 30% sits in the top ten. V was trimmed by 10 bases and J by 4 bases, leaving 22 bases between them. The length of the CDR3 is 15 residues. CDR1 is LGHDT and CDR2 is YNNKEL in the germline V gene (reference sequence). Patients chosen for sequencing had CD8+CD57+ cells that had expanded, as shown by flow cytometry.

Material: sorted CD4+, CD8+, or CD8+CD57+ T cells (not recorded which) from PBMCs. The V gene is TRBV3-1, the J gene TRBJ2-5, with D possibly matching TRBD2 (7 bases). The TCR sequence derives from a human donor with aplastic anemia. CDR3 coding DNA: TGTGCCACCCAACTAGGGGGAGGGCCTCCAGAGACCCAGTACTTC. It translates to CATQLGGGPPETQYF.